The next 22 T cell receptor beta chains were all read from a single sample in a study of shared clonotypes between healthy human individuals. As defined, naive CD8 cells were CD45RO-negative and positively selected for CCR7, with terminally differentiated effector memory CD45RA+ cells excluded. Profiling relied on immunoSEQ multiplex PCR, and the TCRdb table lists in-frame clones only, not all of them. The profile shows around 2,000,000 clones, about 95% of them singletons. Sequencing was carried out using naive CD8+ T cells sorted from blood. The receptors were gathered from a man aged 18 to 35 in good health.

V usage is TRBV5-1 and J usage is TRBJ2-7, with 11 bases lining up with TRBD2. CDR1 is SGHRS and CDR2 is YFSETQ in the germline V gene. Trimming took 3 bases from V and 1 from J; bases not matched to a gene: 3. The CDR3 extends over 15 amino acids. This CDR3 reads CASSSGLADSYEQYF. CDR3 nucleotides: TGCGCCAGCAGCTCGGGACTAGCGGATTCCTACGAGCAGTACTTC.

V usage is TRBV30 and J usage is TRBJ2-3; D remains unclear. Per the germline V gene, CDR1 is GTSNPN and CDR2 is SVGIG (reference sequence). CDR3 length: 12 residues. V shed 3 bases and J shed 6 bases, with 10 bases lying between them. The CDR3 coding sequence is TGTGCCTGGAGCGCTACTACGGATACGCAGTATTTT. It is translated as CAWSATTDTQYF.

The rearrangement joins TRBV6-6 to TRBJ2-7; tentatively, D is TRBD1 (6 bases). CDR1 is MNHNY, CDR2 SVGAGI, per germline (reference sequence). V dropped 6 bases and J dropped 5 bases, with 11 bases sitting between them. The CDR3 spans 12 residues. CDR3 nucleotide sequence: TGTGCCAGCAGGGACAACAGGGACGAGCAGTACTTC. This sequence encodes CASRDNRDEQYF.

The rearrangement links TRBV4-1 to TRBJ2-2; either TRBD1 or TRBD2 may supply D (6 bases each). CDR3 length: 19 residues. V lost 4 bases, J lost 0 bases, and 21 bases lay in between. Germline lookup yields CDR1 MGHRA and CDR2 YSYEKL. The CDR3 sequence: CASSRSGERTASNTGELFF. CDR3 coding DNA: TGCGCCAGCAGCCGCTCGGGGGAAAGGACAGCTTCGAACACCGGGGAGCTGTTTTTT.

The chain has TRBV9 and TRBJ2-5; D is undetermined. There are 13 residues in the CDR3. Trimming left V 4 bases short and J 1 base short, with 8 bases between. The germline CDR1 and CDR2 sequences are SGDLS and YYNGEE. Here the CDR3 DNA reads TGTGCCAGCAGCCCGACTGTCCAAGAGACCCAGTACTTC. Amino acids: CASSPTVQETQYF. Looking up the rest from reference TRBV9 and TRBJ2-5 gives the full variable domain: DSGVTQTPKHLITATGQRVTLRCSPRSGDLSVYWYQQSLDQGLQFLIQYYNGEERAKGNILERFSAQQFPDLHSELNLSSLELGDSALYFCASSPTVQETQYFGPGTRLLVL.

On this clone: The same CDR3 also results from other DNA sequences found in this sample. V usage is TRBV27 and J usage is TRBJ2-1; D may match TRBD1 or TRBD2 (6 bases each). The germline CDR1 and CDR2 sequences are MNHEY and SMNVEV (reference sequence). Trimming stripped 3 bases from V and 4 bases from J, with 10 bases between. The CDR3 length is 14 residues. CDR3: CASSFGGTYNEQFF. DNA of the CDR3: TGTGCCAGCAGTTTTGGGGGGACATACAATGAGCAGTTCTTC.

V is TRBV10-3 and J is TRBJ2-1; 10 bases align to TRBD2. Germline V gene lookup returns CDR1 ENHRY and CDR2 SYGVKD. With V trimmed by 6 bases and J by 2 bases, 7 bases remained unmatched. This CDR3 has 16 amino acids. The CDR3 loop is CAISALAGGAYNEQFF. CDR3 nucleotide sequence: TGTGCCATCAGCGCATTAGCGGGAGGCGCCTACAATGAGCAGTTCTTC.

The genes are TRBV6-1 and TRBJ2-7, with D possibly called TRBD1 or TRBD2 (7 bases each). The germline V gene has CDR1 MNHNS and CDR2 SASEGT. This CDR3 contains 14 residues. V was trimmed by 6 bases and J by 1 base, leaving 13 bases between them. In DNA form, the CDR3 reads TGTGCCAGCAGGGGGGGGACAGATTCCTACGAGCAGTACTTC. This encodes CASRGGTDSYEQYF.

V gene TRBV10-3 combines with J gene TRBJ2-7; 8 nucleotides agree with TRBD2. From germline, CDR1 is ENHRY and CDR2 SYGVKD. V shed 4 bases and J 5 bases; nucleotides not matched to a gene: 4. This CDR3 is built from 13 residues. CDR3 in DNA: TGTGCCATCAGTGGGACTAGCAACGACGAGCAGTACTTC. Translation: CAISGTSNDEQYF.

This rearrangement joins TRBV7-2 to TRBJ1-4; D gene unclear. Trimming took off 2 bases at V and 8 bases at J, with 18 bases between the two ends. Germline loops: CDR1 SGHTA, CDR2 FQGNSA. The CDR3 extends over 16 amino acids. The CDR3 loop reads CASSLPYEVGEEKLFF. CDR3 DNA: TGTGCCAGCAGCTTACCGTACGAGGTCGGGGAAGAAAAACTGTTTTTT.

This sequence joins TRBV4-1 and TRBJ2-2; D remains ambiguous. Per germline, CDR1 MGHRA and CDR2 YSYEKL. Trimming cost V 7 bases and J 7 bases, with 16 bases left between them. There are 14 residues in the CDR3. As DNA, the CDR3 is TGCGCCAGCACCCTTGGGGTGGTAGGCGGGGAGCTGTTTTTT. Its translation is CASTLGVVGGELFF.

This clone was seen once. The chain is built from TRBV10-1 and TRBJ2-1; possible D gene TRBD1, 6 bases. The CDR3 contains 15 residues. The V gene lost 2 bases and the J gene lost 3 bases, with 11 bases spanning the gap. Germline V gene data show CDR1 as WNHNN and CDR2 as SYGVQD (reference sequence). This chain's CDR3 is CASSEPPGVYNEQFF. CDR3 nucleotide sequence: TGCGCCAGCAGTGAGCCGCCAGGGGTCTACAATGAGCAGTTCTTC.

The chain links TRBV7-2 to TRBJ2-1; 8 nucleotides align to TRBD2. The CDR3 consists of 14 residues. The ends lost 5 bases at V and 9 bases at J; junction bases unmatched: 9. Germline V gene lookup returns CDR1 SGHTA and CDR2 FQGNSA. The CDR3 here is CASSPGGAGGEQFF. In nucleotides, the CDR3 is TGTGCCAGCAGCCCTGGGGGGGCGGGAGGTGAGCAGTTCTTC.

The chain couples TRBV7-2 to TRBJ2-7; no reliable D call. V lost 5 bases to trimming and J lost 2 bases, with 10 bases between them. CDR3 length: 13 amino acids. Germline V lookup: CDR1 SGHTA, CDR2 FQGNSA. CDR3 sequence reads: CASSPRPTYEQYF. CDR3 nucleotides: TGTGCCAGCAGCCCGCGGCCTACCTACGAGCAGTACTTC.

The chain employs TRBV27 and TRBJ2-1, with 7 bases matching TRBD2. The V segment lost 2 bases and the J segment 6 bases; nucleotides outside the gene matches: 4. Germline V gene lookup returns CDR1 MNHEY and CDR2 SMNVEV (reference sequence). The CDR3 length is 14 residues. The CDR3 loop is CASSLGGSSNEQFF. The CDR3 DNA follows: TGTGCCAGCAGTTTAGGCGGGAGCTCCAATGAGCAGTTCTTC.

To note about this clone: Other DNA variants within this sample encode the same CDR3. The V and J genes are TRBV4-3 and TRBJ2-1; D is ambiguous. Germline V gives CDR1 LGHNA, CDR2 YSLEER. Trimming took 0 bases from V and 6 from J, leaving 6 bases between them. The CDR3 has 13 residues. The DNA of the CDR3 is TGCGCCAGCAGCCAAGACCTGGGCAATGAGCAGTTCTTC. Encoded protein: CASSQDLGNEQFF.

This chain connects TRBV7-8 to TRBJ2-1, with D unclear. Trimming removed 3 bases from V and 3 bases from J, with 6 bases in between. The CDR3 has 13 amino acids. The germline gives CDR1 SGHVS, CDR2 FQNEAQ. This chain's CDR3 is CASSFPNYNEQFF. The CDR3 DNA reads TGTGCCAGCAGCTTTCCAAACTACAATGAGCAGTTCTTC.

This chain links TRBV5-5 with TRBJ2-3; 13 nucleotides align to TRBD2. The junction had 4 bases not matched to a gene; V was cut back by 4 bases and J by 5 bases. There are 15 residues in the CDR3. Germline CDR1 reads SGHKS; CDR2 reads YYEKEE (reference sequence). Here the CDR3 DNA reads TGTGCCAGCAGCCTAGGACTAGCGGGAGAAGATACGCAGTATTTT. Its translation is CASSLGLAGEDTQYF.

CDR3: CASSIGVWGRDYGYTF. In DNA, the CDR3 is TGTGCCAGTAGTATAGGTGTATGGGGCAGAGACTATGGCTACACCTTC. The rearrangement links TRBV19 to TRBJ1-2; D perhaps matches TRBD1 (5 bases). The germline V and J ends were trimmed by 1 base and 3 bases, with 15 bases remaining between them. This CDR3 is 16 amino acids long. CDR1 is LNHDA, CDR2 SQIVND, per germline (reference sequence).

The J gene is TRBJ1-6, the V gene TRBV2, with no clear D. The germline CDR1 and CDR2 sequences are SNHLY and FYNNEI. The CDR3 length is 12 residues. The ends were cut back, 5 bases at V and 10 bases at J, with 9 bases in the middle. This CDR3 reads CASSPYFSPLHF. The CDR3 DNA reads TGTGCCAGCAGTCCATATTTCTCACCCCTCCACTTT.

The chain is built from TRBV5-1 and TRBJ2-1; D is ambiguous. The ends were cut back, 5 bases at V and 8 bases at J, with 14 bases in the middle. The CDR3 length is 13 residues. CDR1 and CDR2 from the germline V gene are SGHRS and YFSETQ. The CDR3 protein is CASSSARVDEQFF. The CDR3 nucleotides are TGCGCCAGCAGTTCCGCTAGAGTCGATGAGCAGTTCTTC.

This sequence joins TRBV10-2 and TRBJ1-1; possibly TRBD1 for D (5 bases). CDR3 length: 15 amino acids. Trimming stripped 0 bases from V and 4 bases from J, with 12 bases between. CDR1 is WSHSY, CDR2 SAAADI, per germline. CDR3 bases: TGCGCCAGCAGTGAGTCGGGGGTAGGGGCCACTGAAGCTTTCTTT. It translates to CASSESGVGATEAFF.